This T cell receptor (beta chain) is drawn from a study of blood T cell repertoires in COVID-19. Generated by immunoSEQ multiplex PCR, the TCRdb table keeps only in-frame clones and is missing some. In the table there are some 180,000 clones, about four fifths of which are singletons. CDR1 and CDR2 (germline): SQVTM, ANQGSEA. Trimming stripped 7 bases from V and 3 bases from J, with 17 bases between. The length of the CDR3 is 14 residues. This clone was observed a handful of times. This receptor was identified in a woman aged 55 to 70 with COVID-19, enrolled during active disease. The sample was peripheral blood. The J gene is TRBJ2-3, the V gene TRBV29-1; maybe TRBD2 (5 bases). The CDR3: CSAETGTGTDTQYF. As DNA, the CDR3 is TGCAGCGCCGAGACTGGAACGGGGACAGATACGCAGTATTTT.